Below are 25 T cell receptor beta chains sequenced from a single sample in a study of CD8+ T cells in alopecia areata. Treatment noted: oral pan-JAK inhibitor, 5-10 mg twice daily. cDNA prepared by RNA extraction and subsequent reverse transcription served as the template for sequencing. Clones were read by immunoSEQ multiplex PCR, and TCRdb kept only the in-frame ones, dropping some. The sample yields 150,000 to 200,000 clones, around 64% seen once. Material: CD4+ T cells sorted from blood, obtained at approximately week 49, from a patient treated with tofacitinib. The source is a human donor with alopecia areata.

The chain carries TRBV7-2 and TRBJ1-4; the match to TRBD1 covers 10 bases. Trimming at V came to 5 bases and at J to 10 bases, leaving 10 bases not matched to a gene. The CDR3 runs to 15 residues. Germline V gene data show CDR1 as SGHTA and CDR2 as FQGNSA. Here the CDR3 reads CASSPQGQGYRKLFF. The CDR3 nucleotides read TGTGCCAGCAGCCCCCAGGGACAGGGGTATCGAAAACTGTTTTTT.

The V gene is TRBV7-2, the J gene TRBJ2-1; 12 bases map to TRBD2. Losses at the gene ends were 5 bases for V and 9 bases for J; bases not matched to a gene: 11. Per the germline V gene, CDR1 is SGHTA and CDR2 is FQGNSA. The CDR3 has 16 amino acids. For the CDR3, the DNA is TGTGCCAGCAGCCTGATACCTAGCGGGGGGGCCAGTGAGCAGTTCTTC. It codes for CASSLIPSGGASEQFF.

The chain joins TRBV5-1 to TRBJ1-2; D call uncertain. CDR1 and CDR2 (germline): SGHRS, YFSETQ. V lost 3 bases and J 0 bases, leaving 9 bases between the germline ends. The CDR3 contains 14 residues. CDR3 region: CASSYTGANYGYTF. CDR3 in DNA: TGCGCCAGCAGCTATACGGGAGCTAACTATGGCTACACCTTC. Full variable domain (missing parts from reference TRBV5-1 and TRBJ1-2): KAGVTQTPRYLIKTRGQQVTLSCSPISGHRSVSWYQQTPGQGLQFLFEYFSETQRNKGNFPGRFSGRQFSNSRSEMNVSTLELGDSALYLCASSYTGANYGYTFGSGTRLTVV.

V usage is TRBV2 and J usage is TRBJ2-7; weak D call: TRBD1 (6 bases). CDR3 length equals 13 residues. CDR1 is SNHLY and CDR2 is FYNNEI in the germline V gene. V lost 4 bases to trimming and J lost 6 bases, with 13 bases between them. The CDR3 region is CASSGSGVTEQYF. In DNA form, the CDR3 reads TGTGCCAGCAGTGGATCAGGGGTTACCGAGCAGTACTTC.

This clone was recorded a few times. The CDR3 DNA reads as TGTGCCAGCAGTTACCGGCCAGGGGGTATCGCGAACACCGGGGAGCTGTTTTTT. Translation: CASSYRPGGIANTGELFF. The V gene is TRBV28, the J gene TRBJ2-2; 7 bases are shared with TRBD1. The germline V gene has CDR1 MDHEN and CDR2 SYDVKM. V trimming: 4 bases; J trimming: 0 bases; junction bases outside the gene matches: 11. This CDR3 spans 18 amino acids.

There are many counts of this clone. This chain joins TRBV12-5 and TRBJ2-1; possibly TRBD2 for D (6 bases). The CDR3 spans 15 residues. V lost 0 bases to trimming and J lost 5 bases, with 11 bases between them. Germline CDR1 reads LGHNT; CDR2 reads FRNRAP. The CDR3 coding sequence is TGTGCTAGTGGTTTGGTGGTATCGGGGGACAATGAGCAGTTCTTC. It codes for CASGLVVSGDNEQFF.

The V call is TRBV2, the J call TRBJ2-1; 10 nucleotides match TRBD2. J gave up 9 bases and V 4 bases, and 9 bases lay outside the gene matches. Germline lookup yields CDR1 SNHLY and CDR2 FYNNEI. The CDR3 consists of 15 residues. The CDR3 loop reads CASSAASGGAFEQFF. CDR3 nucleotide sequence: TGTGCCAGCAGTGCTGCGAGCGGGGGGGCCTTTGAGCAGTTCTTC. The full variable domain, completed using reference TRBV2 and TRBJ2-1, is EPEVTQTPSHQVTQMGQEVILRCVPISNHLYFYWYRQILGQKVEFLVSFYNNEISEKSEIFDDQFSVERPDGSNFTLKIRSTKLEDSAMYFCASSAASGGAFEQFFGPGTRLTVL.

The V gene is TRBV2, the J gene TRBJ2-3, with unresolved D. CDR1 is SNHLY, CDR2 FYNNEI, per germline. This CDR3 has 15 residues. The ends were cut back, 1 base at V and 4 bases at J, with 12 bases in the middle. The CDR3 sequence is CASSEEVRLADTQYF. The CDR3 nucleotides read TGTGCCAGCAGTGAAGAGGTCAGGTTAGCAGATACGCAGTATTTT. Complete variable domain (other parts from reference TRBV2 and TRBJ2-3): EPEVTQTPSHQVTQMGQEVILRCVPISNHLYFYWYRQILGQKVEFLVSFYNNEISEKSEIFDDQFSVERPDGSNFTLKIRSTKLEDSAMYFCASSEEVRLADTQYFGPGTRLTVL.

This chain links TRBV2 with TRBJ2-5, with 8 nucleotides matching TRBD2. V shed 8 bases, J shed 5 bases, and the junction held 16 bases outside the gene matches. Germline V gene lookup returns CDR1 SNHLY and CDR2 FYNNEI. There are 16 residues in the CDR3. The CDR3 spells CASPSGGASPLETQYF. CDR3 DNA: TGTGCCAGCCCTTCCGGGGGGGCATCGCCCCTTGAGACCCAGTACTTC.

This clone was recorded only once. The chain recombines TRBV5-6 with TRBJ2-3, with unresolved D. In germline, CDR1 is SGHDT, CDR2 YYEEEE. The CDR3 totals 12 residues. Trimming removed 4 bases at V and 6 bases at J, with 9 bases between. DNA for the CDR3: TGTGCCAGCAGCCGACCCGTGGATACGCAGTATTTT. Encoded protein: CASSRPVDTQYF.

This clone was counted between two and nine times. The chain couples TRBV29-1 to TRBJ1-1, with D possibly being TRBD1 (5 bases). The ends were cut back, 7 bases at V and 2 bases at J, with 14 bases in the middle. This CDR3 contains 13 residues. The germline V gene encodes CDR1 SQVTM and CDR2 ANQGSEA. The DNA of the CDR3 is TGCAGCGCCCTCTCAGGGCTTAACACTGAAGCTTTCTTT. This translates into CSALSGLNTEAFF.

This clone was detected a few times. The chain joins TRBV10-3 to TRBJ1-2; D not resolved. Germline lookup yields CDR1 ENHRY and CDR2 SYGVKD. V was pared by 4 bases and J by 8 bases, with 17 bases between. The CDR3 is 14 residues long. CDR3 coding DNA: TGTGCCATCAGTGGGTTGGGGAAGGAAGCGGGCTACACCTTC. This codes for CAISGLGKEAGYTF.

This clone turned up a few times. The rearrangement joins TRBV30 to TRBJ1-2, with D possibly TRBD1 on 6 matching bases. The V end lost 3 bases, the J end lost 4 bases, and 15 bases lay between the germline ends. The CDR3 is made up of 14 amino acids. Looked up from germline, CDR1 is GTSNPN and CDR2 is SVGIG (reference sequence). Here the CDR3 reads CAWRGALGSYGYTF. The CDR3 DNA is TGTGCCTGGAGGGGGGCGCTGGGATCCTATGGCTACACCTTC.

V and J are TRBV29-1 and TRBJ2-7; D is perhaps TRBD1 (5 bases). From germline, CDR1 is SQVTM and CDR2 ANQGSEA. V lost 4 bases and J lost 4, with 8 bases in between. The CDR3 is 11 residues long. The CDR3 region has the DNA TGCAGCGTTGGGACAATATACGAGCAGTACTTC. This gives the protein CSVGTIYEQYF.

CDR3 DNA sequence: TGCAGTGCGTCACGGGTTGTCCCCACTGAAAAACTGTTTTTT. As protein: CSASRVVPTEKLFF. The rearrangement uses TRBV29-1 and TRBJ1-4, with unresolved D. CDR3 length: 14 residues. The germline V gene has CDR1 SQVTM and CDR2 ANQGSEA.

This clone was counted only a few times. V and J are TRBV4-3 and TRBJ2-5; D gene ambiguous. Per germline, CDR1 LGHNA and CDR2 YSLEER. Between the trimmed V and J ends, which lost 1 base and 1 base, there was a span of 7 bases. The length of the CDR3 is 14 residues. Written as DNA, the CDR3 is TGCGCCAGCAGCCAAGTGTTCCCCCAAGAGACCCAGTACTTC. This translates into CASSQVFPQETQYF.

V usage is TRBV18 and J usage is TRBJ2-7, with D uncertain. Per the germline V gene, CDR1 is KGHSH and CDR2 is LQKENI. The CDR3 runs 13 residues. Trimming shortened V by 2 bases and J by 6 bases, and 11 bases separated the two germline ends. CDR3 coding DNA: TGTGCCAGCTCACCAACCAGTCTCGGCGAGCAGTACTTC. Its protein is CASSPTSLGEQYF.

The V and J genes are TRBV10-2 and TRBJ2-5, with unresolved D. The CDR3 runs to 11 residues. The V end lost 7 bases, the J end lost 5 bases, and 8 bases lay between the germline ends. Germline V gives CDR1 WSHSY, CDR2 SAAADI. The CDR3 sequence is CASKEYETQYF. The DNA for the CDR3 is TGCGCCAGCAAGGAGTACGAGACCCAGTACTTC.

This rearrangement joins TRBV20-1 to TRBJ1-2, with unresolved D. The V and J ends lost 4 bases and 3 bases respectively, with 0 bases between them. This CDR3 spans 9 amino acids. Germline CDR1 DFQATT, CDR2 SNEGSKA (reference sequence). This CDR3 is CSANYGYTF. The CDR3 region has the DNA TGCAGTGCTAACTATGGCTACACCTTC.

The count of this clone is one. The V and J genes are TRBV12-5 and TRBJ2-7, with unresolved D. Germline V gene sequence: CDR1 LGHNT, CDR2 FRNRAP. The CDR3 sequence is 12 residues long. V was pared by 3 bases and J by 0 bases, with 3 bases between. CDR3 sequence: CASGLSSYEQYF. CDR3 coding DNA: TGTGCTAGTGGTTTAAGCTCCTACGAGCAGTACTTC.

The CDR3 spells CASSVASGGHHNEQFF. The CDR3 nucleotides are TGTGCCAGCAGCGTAGCTAGCGGGGGGCATCACAATGAGCAGTTCTTC. This chain uses TRBV9 with TRBJ2-1; 11 bases agree with TRBD2. The CDR3 covers 16 residues. With V trimmed by 0 bases and J by 5 bases, 4 bases remained unmatched. CDR1 and CDR2 (germline): SGDLS, YYNGEE.

The V gene is TRBV29-1, the J gene TRBJ1-1; TRBD1 matches 7 bases. Trimming removed 5 bases from V and 4 bases from J; junction bases left unmatched: 4. Germline loops: CDR1 SQVTM, CDR2 ANQGSEA. The CDR3 has 12 residues. CDR3 nucleotide sequence: TGCAGCGTTAAGGGGGCAGTCACTGAAGCTTTCTTT. Residues: CSVKGAVTEAFF.

This clone was detected many times. The genes are TRBV2 and TRBJ2-5; D is possibly TRBD1 or TRBD2 (6 bases each). Germline V gene lookup returns CDR1 SNHLY and CDR2 FYNNEI. The CDR3 runs 12 residues. With 6 bases removed from V and 5 bases from J, the gap between germline ends came to 10 bases. CDR3 loop: CASSQGGETQYF. DNA for the CDR3: TGTGCCAGCAGCCAAGGGGGGGAGACCCAGTACTTC. Full variable domain (rest looked up from reference TRBV2 and TRBJ2-5): EPEVTQTPSHQVTQMGQEVILRCVPISNHLYFYWYRQILGQKVEFLVSFYNNEISEKSEIFDDQFSVERPDGSNFTLKIRSTKLEDSAMYFCASSQGGETQYFGPGTRLLVL.

This clone appeared a single time. The chain couples TRBV30 to TRBJ1-6; TRBD1 might be the D (5 bases). This CDR3 region has 14 residues. Germline lookup yields CDR1 GTSNPN and CDR2 SVGIG (reference sequence). V lost 0 bases and J lost 9, with 12 bases in between. CDR3 in amino acids: CAWSVRGSGSPLHF. In DNA form, the CDR3 reads TGTGCCTGGAGTGTACGGGGGAGTGGTTCACCCCTCCACTTT.

This clone was detected a few times. The chain uses TRBV29-1 and TRBJ2-7; no clear D gene. Germline values: CDR1 SQVTM, CDR2 ANQGSEA. Trimming cost V 6 bases and J 7 bases, with 19 bases left between them. There are 13 residues in the CDR3. CDR3 in amino acids: CSVATTRSGEQYF. Here the CDR3 DNA reads TGCAGCGTCGCTACGACCCGCTCCGGGGAGCAGTACTTC.